This T cell receptor beta chain comes out of a study of T cells in Graves' hyperthyroidism and ophthalmopathy. V dropped 3 bases and J dropped 14; count of bases not matched to a gene: 9. The length of the CDR3 is 12 residues. Per germline, CDR1 LGHDT and CDR2 YNNKEL (reference sequence). TCR beta CDR3 region amplification was performed from RNA transcripts. The HTBI set primed first-round TCR CDR3 RT-PCR. TCRdb called the multiplex PCR reads again in MiXCR, with one record for every CDR3 protein. The sample contains about 400,000 distinct CDR3 sequences, around 15% of which appear only once. This clonotype was picked up many times.

The sequencing input was blood. The source of this sequence is a man in his fifties with Graves' ophthalmopathy. V and J are TRBV3-1 and TRBJ2-5, with 7 bases that match TRBD1. As DNA, the CDR3 is TGTGCCAGCAGCCAGGGGACAGCCGGGATTTACTTC. Amino acid sequence: CASSQGTAGIYF.